The 4 T cell receptor beta chains below all came from one sample that was sequenced in a study of blood T cells in healthy people across ages. Next came a second PCR, run for roughly 6 to 11 cycles, which used a sample-barcoded 5' primer along with a J-beta primer mix. One entry per CDR3 protein results from TCRdb running MiXCR on the 5' RACE reads. The sample has over a million distinct CDR3 sequences, 42% seen once; the top ten hold roughly 7.7%. Sequenced material: blood. The receptors originated from a woman between 18 and 29 years old in good health.

V and J are TRBV2 and TRBJ2-7; D gene unclear. The J call may be in error: the DNA end matches TRBJ2-4 better. This CDR3 spans 15 amino acids. Germline V gives CDR1 SNHLY, CDR2 FYNNEI. The CDR3 here is CASSESRASINIQYF. The DNA for the CDR3 is TGTGCCAGCAGTGAAAGTCGAGCTTCGATAAACATTCAGTACTTC.

V is TRBV5-1 and J is TRBJ1-3; D not resolved. This CDR3 is built from 15 residues. CDR1 is SGHRS and CDR2 is YFSETQ in the germline V gene. Trimming stripped 4 bases from V and 0 bases from J, with 11 bases between. CDR3 residues: CASSEQSYSGNTIYF. CDR3 sequence (DNA): TGCGCCAGCAGCGAACAGAGTTACTCTGGAAACACCATATATTTT. Combining the CDR3 with reference TRBV5-1 and TRBJ1-3 gives the whole variable domain KAGVTQTPRYLIKTRGQQVTLSCSPISGHRSVSWYQQTPGQGLQFLFEYFSETQRNKGNFPGRFSGRQFSNSRSEMNVSTLELGDSALYLCASSEQSYSGNTIYFGEGSWLTVV.

The chain combines TRBV14 with TRBJ2-7, with 12 bases fitting TRBD2. The CDR3 totals 17 residues. The junction had 10 bases not matched to a gene; V was cut back by 5 bases and J by 2 bases. Germline V lookup: CDR1 SGHDN, CDR2 FVKESK. The CDR3 DNA sequence: TGTGCCAGCAGCACCCGGACTAGCGGGAAGTTCCCCTACGAGCAGTACTTC. Amino acids: CASSTRTSGKFPYEQYF.

The chain joins TRBV19 to TRBJ2-7; D not resolved. The germline V and J ends were trimmed by 1 base and 2 bases, with 3 bases remaining between them. The CDR3 runs to 12 residues. The germline gives CDR1 LNHDA, CDR2 SQIVND (reference sequence). CDR3 DNA: TGTGCCAGTAGTATAGGCCCCTACGAGCAGTACTTC. This sequence encodes CASSIGPYEQYF.